The clone carrying this T cell receptor beta chain came up once. Antigen specificity is unknown. TCRdb's copy holds only in-frame clones and misses some; the assay was immunoSEQ multiplex PCR. This table holds about 180,000 clones, about 86% found once. V lost 3 bases to trimming and J lost 8 bases; unmatched junction nucleotides: 7. There are 15 residues in the CDR3. CDR1 is KGHSH, CDR2 LQKENI, per germline. The sample originates from a study of T cell responses to AZD1222 COVID-19 vaccine. Overall study context: Pooled in the analysis were second doses at about 4 or about 12 weeks. Findings of the study overall: Among those given AZD1222, only six were seropositive at baseline. The study reported that nearly half of spike-specific TCRs target unmutated variant regions. Researchers took repertoire samples only after the peak T cell response had come.

This TCR was sampled from an adult in good health. This material consisted of peripheral blood, taken on day 0 of AZD1222 vaccination. The genes are TRBV18 and TRBJ1-4; TRBD1 matches at 9 bases. The CDR3, as DNA: TGTGCCAGCTCACCGCGACAGGGACAGGGAGAAAAACTGTTTTTT. It translates to CASSPRQGQGEKLFF. The entire variable domain, with the rest obtained from reference TRBV18 and TRBJ1-4, is as follows: NAGVMQNPRHLVRRRGQEARLRCSPMKGHSHVYWYRQLPEEGLKFMVYLQKENIIDESGMPKERFSAEFPKEGPSILRIQQVVRGDSAAYFCASSPRQGQGEKLFFGSGTQLSVL.